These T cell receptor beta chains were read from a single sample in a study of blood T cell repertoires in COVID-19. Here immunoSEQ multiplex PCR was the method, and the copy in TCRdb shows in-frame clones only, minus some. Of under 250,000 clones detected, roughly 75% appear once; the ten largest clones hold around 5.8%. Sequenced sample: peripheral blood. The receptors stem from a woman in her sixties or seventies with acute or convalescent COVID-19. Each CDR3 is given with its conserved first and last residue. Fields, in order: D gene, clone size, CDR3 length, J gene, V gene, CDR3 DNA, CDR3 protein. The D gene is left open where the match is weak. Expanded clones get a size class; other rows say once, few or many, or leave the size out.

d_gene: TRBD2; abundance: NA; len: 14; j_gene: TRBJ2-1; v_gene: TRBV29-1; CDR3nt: TGCAGCGTACCGGGACTAGCGACCTACAATGAGCAGTTCTTC; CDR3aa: CSVPGLATYNEQFF
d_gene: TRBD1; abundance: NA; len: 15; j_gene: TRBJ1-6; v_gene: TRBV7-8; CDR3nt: TGTGCCAGCAGGATGACAGGGTTGGACAATTCACCCCTCCACTTT; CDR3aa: CASRMTGLDNSPLHF
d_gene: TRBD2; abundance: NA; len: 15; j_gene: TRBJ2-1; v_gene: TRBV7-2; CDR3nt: TGTGCCAGCAGCCGTACTAGCGGGCCCTACAATGAGCAGTTCTTC; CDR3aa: CASSRTSGPYNEQFF
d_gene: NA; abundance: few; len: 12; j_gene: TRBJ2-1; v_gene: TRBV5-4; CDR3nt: TGTGCCAGCAGCTTGCGAAGCTATGAGCAGTTCTTC; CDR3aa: CASSLRSYEQFF
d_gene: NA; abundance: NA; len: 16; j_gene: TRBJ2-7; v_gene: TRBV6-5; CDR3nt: TGTGCCAGCAGTTGGTCTGGAAACGACAGAGGCTACGAGCAGTACTTC; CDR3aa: CASSWSGNDRGYEQYF
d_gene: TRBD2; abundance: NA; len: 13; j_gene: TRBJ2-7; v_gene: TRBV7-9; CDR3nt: TGTGCCAGCTCAGGGCTAGCGGTCTACGAGCAGTACTTC; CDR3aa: CASSGLAVYEQYF
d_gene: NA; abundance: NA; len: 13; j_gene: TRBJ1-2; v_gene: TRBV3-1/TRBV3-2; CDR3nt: TGTGCCAGCAGCCCGGCAGGTTTCTATGGCTACACCTTC; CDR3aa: CASSPAGFYGYTF
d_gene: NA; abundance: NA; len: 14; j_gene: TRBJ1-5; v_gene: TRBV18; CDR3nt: TGTGCCAGCTCATCTAAGAACGACAATCAGCCCCAGCATTTT; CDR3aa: CASSSKNDNQPQHF
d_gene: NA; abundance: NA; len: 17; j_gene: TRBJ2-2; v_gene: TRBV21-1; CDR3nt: TGTGCCAGCAGCAAAGAAGGCGAGGGAAAGCACACCGGGGAGCTGTTTTTT; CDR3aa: CASSKEGEGKHTGELFF
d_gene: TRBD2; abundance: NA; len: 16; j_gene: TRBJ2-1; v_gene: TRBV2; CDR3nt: TGTGCCAGCAGTGAAAAGCGGGGGAGCTCCTACAATGAGCAGTTCTTC; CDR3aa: CASSEKRGSSYNEQFF
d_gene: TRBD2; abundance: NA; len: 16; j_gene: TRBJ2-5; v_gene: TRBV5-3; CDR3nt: TGTGCCAGAGGACTTTGGACTAGCGGCTTCCAAGAGACCCAGTACTTC; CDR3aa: CARGLWTSGFQETQYF
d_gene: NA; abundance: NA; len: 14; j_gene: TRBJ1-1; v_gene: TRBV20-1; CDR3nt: TGCAGTGCTAGTTCAGGCTCGATGAACACTGAAGCTTTCTTT; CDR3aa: CSASSGSMNTEAFF
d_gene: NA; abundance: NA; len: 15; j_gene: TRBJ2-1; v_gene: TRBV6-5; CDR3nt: TGTGCCAGCAGTTACTCGGGGGGGCCCTACAATGAGCAGTTCTTC; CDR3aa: CASSYSGGPYNEQFF
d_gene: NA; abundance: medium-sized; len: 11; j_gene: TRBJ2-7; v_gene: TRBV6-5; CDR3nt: TGTGCCAGCAGGGGCCATTACGAGCAGTACTTC; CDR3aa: CASRGHYEQYF
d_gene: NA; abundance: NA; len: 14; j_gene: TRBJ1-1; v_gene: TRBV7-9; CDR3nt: TGTGCCAGCAGCCTTCAGGGTCGGAACACTGAAGCTTTCTTT; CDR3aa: CASSLQGRNTEAFF
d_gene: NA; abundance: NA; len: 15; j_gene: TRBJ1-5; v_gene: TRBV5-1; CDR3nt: TGCGCCAGCAGGGAGGGAGATGCCCCAAATCAGCCCCAGCATTTT; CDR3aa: CASREGDAPNQPQHF
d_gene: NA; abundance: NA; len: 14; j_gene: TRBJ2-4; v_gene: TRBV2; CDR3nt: TGTGCCAGCAGTGAAACAGGGGCCAAAAACATTCAGTACTTC; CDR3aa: CASSETGAKNIQYF
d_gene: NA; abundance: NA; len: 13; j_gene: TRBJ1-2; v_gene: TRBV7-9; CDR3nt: TGTGCCAGCAGCTTAAGCGGGGGAGGAGGCTACACCTTC; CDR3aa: CASSLSGGGGYTF
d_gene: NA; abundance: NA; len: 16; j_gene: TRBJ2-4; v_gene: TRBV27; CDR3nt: TGTGCCAGCAGTTTATCGAGGGGGGGAGCCAAAAACATTCAGTACTTC; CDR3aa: CASSLSRGGAKNIQYF
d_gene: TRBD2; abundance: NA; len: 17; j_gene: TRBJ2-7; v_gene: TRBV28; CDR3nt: TGTGCCATCGAACCTTGGGGACTAGCGGGATCCACCTACGAGCAGTACTTC; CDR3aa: CAIEPWGLAGSTYEQYF
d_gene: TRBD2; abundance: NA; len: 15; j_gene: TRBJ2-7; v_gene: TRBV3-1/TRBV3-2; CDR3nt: TGTGCCAGCAGCCCACTAGCGGGAGGGCCTTACGAGCAGTACTTC; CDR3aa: CASSPLAGGPYEQYF
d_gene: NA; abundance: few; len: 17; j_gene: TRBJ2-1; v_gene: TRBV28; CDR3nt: TGTGCCAGCAGTCCCGACTCGGGTGGAAGCTCCTACAATGAGCAGTTCTTC; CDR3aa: CASSPDSGGSSYNEQFF
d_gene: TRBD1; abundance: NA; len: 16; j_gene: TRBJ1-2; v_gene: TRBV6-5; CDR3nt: TGTGCCAGCAGTTATAAGGCGGGACAGGGGGCGGTTGGCTACACCTTC; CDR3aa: CASSYKAGQGAVGYTF